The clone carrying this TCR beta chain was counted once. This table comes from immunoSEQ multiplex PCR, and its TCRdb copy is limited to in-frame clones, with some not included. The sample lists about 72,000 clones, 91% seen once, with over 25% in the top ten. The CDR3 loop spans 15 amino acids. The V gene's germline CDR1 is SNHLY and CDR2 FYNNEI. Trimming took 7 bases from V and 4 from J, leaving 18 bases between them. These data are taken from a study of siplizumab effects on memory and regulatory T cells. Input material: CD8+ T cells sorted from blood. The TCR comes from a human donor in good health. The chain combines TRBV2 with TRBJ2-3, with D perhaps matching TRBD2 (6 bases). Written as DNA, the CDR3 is TGTGCCAGCACCGATGGCGGGATCCTTCCAGATACGCAGTATTTT. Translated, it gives CASTDGGILPDTQYF.